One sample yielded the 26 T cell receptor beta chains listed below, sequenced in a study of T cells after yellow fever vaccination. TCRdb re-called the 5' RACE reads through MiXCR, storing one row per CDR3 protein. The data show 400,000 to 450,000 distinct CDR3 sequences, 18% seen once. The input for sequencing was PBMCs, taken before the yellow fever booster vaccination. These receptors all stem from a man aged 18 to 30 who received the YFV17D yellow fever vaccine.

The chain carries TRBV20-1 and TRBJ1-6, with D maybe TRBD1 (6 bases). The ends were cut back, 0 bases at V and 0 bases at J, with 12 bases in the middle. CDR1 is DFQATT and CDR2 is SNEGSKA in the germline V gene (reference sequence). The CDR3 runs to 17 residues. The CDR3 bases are TGCAGTGCTAGAGATTTCCAGGACAGCTCCTATAATTCACCCCTCCACTTT. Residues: CSARDFQDSSYNSPLHF.

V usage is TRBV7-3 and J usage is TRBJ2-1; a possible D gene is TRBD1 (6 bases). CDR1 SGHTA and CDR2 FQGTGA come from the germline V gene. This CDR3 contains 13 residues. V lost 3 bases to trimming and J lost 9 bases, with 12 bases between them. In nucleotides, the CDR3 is TGTGCCAGCAGCTTGACACAGGGCAGTGAGCAGTTCTTC. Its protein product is CASSLTQGSEQFF.

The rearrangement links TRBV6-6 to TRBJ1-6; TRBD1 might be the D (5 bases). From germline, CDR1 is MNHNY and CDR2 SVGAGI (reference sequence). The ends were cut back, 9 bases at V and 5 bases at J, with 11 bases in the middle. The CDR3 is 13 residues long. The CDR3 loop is CASEGENNSPLHF. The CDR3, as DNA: TGTGCCAGTGAAGGGGAAAATAATTCACCCCTCCACTTT.

This CDR3 is CASSPWGRGTDTQYF. In nucleotides, the CDR3 is TGTGCCAGCAGCCCCTGGGGGCGAGGCACAGATACGCAGTATTTT. This chain uses TRBV11-2 with TRBJ2-3, with a possible D match to TRBD1 (6 bases). The germline V and J ends were trimmed by 5 bases and 1 base, with 13 bases remaining between them. The CDR3 spans 15 residues. Germline V gene sequence: CDR1 SGHAT, CDR2 FQNNGV.

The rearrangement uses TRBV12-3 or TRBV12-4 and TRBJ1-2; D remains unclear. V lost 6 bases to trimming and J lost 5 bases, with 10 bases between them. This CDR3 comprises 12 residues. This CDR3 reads CASRGLSYGYTF. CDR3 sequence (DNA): TGTGCCAGCAGAGGACTGAGTTATGGCTACACCTTC.

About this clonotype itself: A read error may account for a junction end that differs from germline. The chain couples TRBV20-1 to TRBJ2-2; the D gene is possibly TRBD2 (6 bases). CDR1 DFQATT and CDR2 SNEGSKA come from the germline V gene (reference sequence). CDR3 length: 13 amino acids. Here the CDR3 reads CSSRTGDDGELFF. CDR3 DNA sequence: TGCAGTTCTAGGACGGGGGATGACGGGGAGCTGTTTTTT.

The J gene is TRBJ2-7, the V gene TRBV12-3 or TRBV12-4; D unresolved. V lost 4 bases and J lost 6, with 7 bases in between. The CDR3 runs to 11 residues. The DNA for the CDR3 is TGTGCCAGCAGTTCCGAGGCCGAGCAGTACTTC. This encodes CASSSEAEQYF.

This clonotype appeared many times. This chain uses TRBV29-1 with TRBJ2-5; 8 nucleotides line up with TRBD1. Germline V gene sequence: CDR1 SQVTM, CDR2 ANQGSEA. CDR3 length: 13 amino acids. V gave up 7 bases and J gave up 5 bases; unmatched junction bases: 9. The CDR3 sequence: CSGGLQGDETQYF. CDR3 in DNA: TGCAGCGGCGGGTTACAGGGGGACGAGACCCAGTACTTC.

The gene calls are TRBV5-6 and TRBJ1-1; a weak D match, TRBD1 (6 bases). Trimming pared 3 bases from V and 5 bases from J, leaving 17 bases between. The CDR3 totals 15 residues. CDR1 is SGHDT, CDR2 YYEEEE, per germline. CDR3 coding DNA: TGTGCCAGCAGCTCCCCACAGGGACCGGGGACTGAAGCTTTCTTT. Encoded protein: CASSSPQGPGTEAFF.

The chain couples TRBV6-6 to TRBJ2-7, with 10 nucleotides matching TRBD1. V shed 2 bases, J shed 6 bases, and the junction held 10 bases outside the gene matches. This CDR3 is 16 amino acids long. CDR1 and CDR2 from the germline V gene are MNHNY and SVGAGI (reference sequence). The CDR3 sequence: CASSYLPGQGFGEQYV. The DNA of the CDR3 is TGTGCCAGCAGTTACCTCCCGGGACAGGGGTTCGGCGAGCAGTACGTC.

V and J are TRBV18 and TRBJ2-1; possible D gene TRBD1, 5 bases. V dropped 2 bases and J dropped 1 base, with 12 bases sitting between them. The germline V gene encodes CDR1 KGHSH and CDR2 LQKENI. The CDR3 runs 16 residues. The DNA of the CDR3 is TGTGCCAGCTCACCAAACCAGGGTGGGTCCTACAATGAGCAGTTCTTC. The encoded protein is CASSPNQGGSYNEQFF.

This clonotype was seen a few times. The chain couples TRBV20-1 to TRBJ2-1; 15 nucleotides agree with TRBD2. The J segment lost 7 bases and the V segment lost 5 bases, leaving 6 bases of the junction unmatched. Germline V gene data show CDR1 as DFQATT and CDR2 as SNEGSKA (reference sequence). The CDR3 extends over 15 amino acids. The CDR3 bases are TGCAGTGCTCGGACTAGCGGGGGGGCGTGGAATGAGCAGTTCTTC. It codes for CSARTSGGAWNEQFF.

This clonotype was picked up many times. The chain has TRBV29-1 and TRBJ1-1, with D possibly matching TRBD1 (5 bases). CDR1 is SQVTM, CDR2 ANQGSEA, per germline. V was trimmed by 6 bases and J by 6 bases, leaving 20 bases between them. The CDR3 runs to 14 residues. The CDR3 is CSVGTTLAGPEAFF. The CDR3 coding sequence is TGCAGCGTGGGTACAACATTAGCGGGGCCTGAAGCTTTCTTT.

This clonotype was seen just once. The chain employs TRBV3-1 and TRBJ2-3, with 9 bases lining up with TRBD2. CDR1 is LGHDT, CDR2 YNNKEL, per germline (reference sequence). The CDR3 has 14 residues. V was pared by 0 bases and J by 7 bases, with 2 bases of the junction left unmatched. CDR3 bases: TGTGCCAGCAGCCAAGATCTAGCGGGGAATACGCAGTATTTT. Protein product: CASSQDLAGNTQYF.

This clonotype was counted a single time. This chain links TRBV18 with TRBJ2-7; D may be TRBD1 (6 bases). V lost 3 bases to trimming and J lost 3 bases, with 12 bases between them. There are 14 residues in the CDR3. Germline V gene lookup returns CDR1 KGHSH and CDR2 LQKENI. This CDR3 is CASSPLQGFYEQYV. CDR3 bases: TGTGCCAGCTCACCTCTACAGGGATTCTACGAGCAGTACGTC.

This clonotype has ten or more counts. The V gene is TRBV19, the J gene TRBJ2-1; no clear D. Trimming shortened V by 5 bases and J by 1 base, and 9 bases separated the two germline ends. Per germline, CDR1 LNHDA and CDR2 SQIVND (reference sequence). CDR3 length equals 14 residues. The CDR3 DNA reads TGTGCCAGTAGTTCGACGAGATCCTACAATGAGCAGTTCTTC. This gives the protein CASSSTRSYNEQFF. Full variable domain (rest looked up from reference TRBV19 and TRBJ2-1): DGGITQSPKYLFRKEGQNVTLSCEQNLNHDAMYWYRQDPGQGLRLIYYSQIVNDFQKGDIAEGYSVSREKKESFPLTVTSAQKNPTAFYLCASSSTRSYNEQFFGPGTRLTVL.

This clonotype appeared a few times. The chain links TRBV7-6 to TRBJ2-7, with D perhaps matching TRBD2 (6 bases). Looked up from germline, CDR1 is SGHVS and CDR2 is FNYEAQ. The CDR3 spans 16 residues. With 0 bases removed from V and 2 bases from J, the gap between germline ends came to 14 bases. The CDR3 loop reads CASSLAAGRDPYEQYF. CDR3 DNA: TGTGCCAGCAGCTTAGCCGCGGGGCGGGATCCCTACGAGCAGTACTTC.

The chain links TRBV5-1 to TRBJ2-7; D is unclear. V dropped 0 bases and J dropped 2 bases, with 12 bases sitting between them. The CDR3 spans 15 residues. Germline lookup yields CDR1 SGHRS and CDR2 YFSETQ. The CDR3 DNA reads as TGCGCCAGCAGCTTGGGGGCCGGTGGGGCCTACGAGCAGTACTTC. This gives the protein CASSLGAGGAYEQYF.

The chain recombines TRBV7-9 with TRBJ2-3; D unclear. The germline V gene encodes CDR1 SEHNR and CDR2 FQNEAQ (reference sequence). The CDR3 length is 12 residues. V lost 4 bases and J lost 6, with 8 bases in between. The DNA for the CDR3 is TGTGCCAGCAGCTCCCCCCGGGATACGCAGTATTTT. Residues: CASSSPRDTQYF.

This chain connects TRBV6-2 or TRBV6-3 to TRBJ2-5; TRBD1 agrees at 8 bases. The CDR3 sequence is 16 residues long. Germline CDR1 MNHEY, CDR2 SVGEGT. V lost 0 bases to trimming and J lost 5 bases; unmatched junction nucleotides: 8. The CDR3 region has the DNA TGTGCCAGCAGTTACTCGAGCGACAGGGGAGAGGAGACCCAGTACTTC. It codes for CASSYSSDRGEETQYF.

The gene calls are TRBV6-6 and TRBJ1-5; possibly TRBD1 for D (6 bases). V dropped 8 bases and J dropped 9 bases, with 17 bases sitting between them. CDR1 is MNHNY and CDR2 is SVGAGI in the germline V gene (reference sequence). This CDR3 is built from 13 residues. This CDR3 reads CASFHRAGRPQHF. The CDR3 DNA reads TGTGCCAGCTTTCACAGGGCCGGGAGGCCCCAGCATTTT.

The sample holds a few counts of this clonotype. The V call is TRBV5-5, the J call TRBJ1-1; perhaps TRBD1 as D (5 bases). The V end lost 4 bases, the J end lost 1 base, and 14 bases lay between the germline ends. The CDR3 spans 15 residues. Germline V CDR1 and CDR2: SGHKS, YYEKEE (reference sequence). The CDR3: CASSPVGVGNTEAFF. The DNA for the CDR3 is TGTGCCAGCAGCCCGGTGGGGGTAGGGAACACTGAAGCTTTCTTT.

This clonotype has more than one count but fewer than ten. The CDR3 coding sequence is TGTGCCATCAGTGATCGGGGGGCCACAGATACGCAGTATTTT. Protein: CAISDRGATDTQYF. The rearrangement links TRBV10-3 to TRBJ2-3; possible D gene TRBD2, 7 bases. Germline lookup yields CDR1 ENHRY and CDR2 SYGVKD. CDR3 size: 14 residues. The V end lost 3 bases, the J end lost 2 bases, and 9 bases lay between the germline ends.

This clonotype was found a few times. Here the CDR3 DNA reads TGTGCCAGCAGCTTATCTCGGACAGGGAACACCGGGGAGCTGTTTTTT. It yields the protein CASSLSRTGNTGELFF. J is TRBJ2-2 and V is TRBV6-6; 7 bases align to TRBD1. CDR3 length: 16 amino acids. Germline loops: CDR1 MNHNY, CDR2 SVGAGI (reference sequence). Unmatched junction bases numbered 8, after V lost 6 bases and J lost 1 base.

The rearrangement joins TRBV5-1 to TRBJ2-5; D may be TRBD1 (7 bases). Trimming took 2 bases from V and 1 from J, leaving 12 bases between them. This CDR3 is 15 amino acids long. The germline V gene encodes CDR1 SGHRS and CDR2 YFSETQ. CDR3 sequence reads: CASSFQGGRQETQYF. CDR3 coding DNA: TGCGCCAGCAGCTTTCAGGGGGGCCGCCAAGAGACCCAGTACTTC.

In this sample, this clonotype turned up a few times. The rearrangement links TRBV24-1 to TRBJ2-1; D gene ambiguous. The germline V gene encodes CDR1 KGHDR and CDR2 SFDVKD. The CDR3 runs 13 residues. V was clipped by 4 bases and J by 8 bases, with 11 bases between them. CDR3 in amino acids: CATSDPPYHEQFF. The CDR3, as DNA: TGTGCCACCAGTGACCCCCCCTATCATGAGCAGTTCTTC.